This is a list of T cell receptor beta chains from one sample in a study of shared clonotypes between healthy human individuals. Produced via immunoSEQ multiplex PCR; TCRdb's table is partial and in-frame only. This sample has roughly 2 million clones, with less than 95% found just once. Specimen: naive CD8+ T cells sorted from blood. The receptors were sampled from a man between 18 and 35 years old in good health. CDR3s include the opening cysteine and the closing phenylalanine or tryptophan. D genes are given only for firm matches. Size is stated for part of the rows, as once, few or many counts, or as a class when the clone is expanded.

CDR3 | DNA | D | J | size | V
CASSLSAGEWYNEQFF | TGTGCCAGCAGCTTATCGGCGGGGGAATGGTACAATGAGCAGTTCTTC | TRBD2 | TRBJ2-1 | . | TRBV7-3
CASSSVLRGTEAFF | TGTGCCAGCAGCTCAGTACTTAGGGGGACTGAAGCTTTCTTT | . | TRBJ1-1 | . | TRBV13
CASSSDREGYTEAFF | TGTGCCAGCAGTTCGGACAGGGAAGGTTATACTGAAGCTTTCTTT | TRBD1 | TRBJ1-1 | . | TRBV6-6
CASSRTSGETDTQYF | TGTGCCAGCAGCCGGACTAGCGGGGAAACAGATACGCAGTATTTT | TRBD2 | TRBJ2-3 | . | TRBV7-8
CASSDFTTGELFF | TGCGCCAGCAGTGACTTTACTACCGGGGAGCTGTTTTTT | . | TRBJ2-2 | . | TRBV10-1
CASSQGYREVENIQYF | TGCGCCAGCAGCCAGGGGTACAGGGAGGTGGAAAACATTCAGTACTTC | . | TRBJ2-4 | . | TRBV4-3
CASSQREGGLNTEAFF | TGCGCCAGCAGCCAAAGGGAAGGGGGACTGAACACTGAAGCTTTCTTT | . | TRBJ1-1 | . | TRBV4-1
CASSLAPGGNTEAFF | TGCGCCAGCAGCTTGGCCCCTGGGGGCAACACTGAAGCTTTCTTT | . | TRBJ1-1 | . | TRBV5-1
CAWSGVLSYEQYF | TGTGCCTGGAGTGGGGTCCTATCCTACGAGCAGTACTTC | . | TRBJ2-7 | . | TRBV30
CASSFQQPYEQYF | TGTGCCAGCAGCTTCCAACAGCCCTACGAGCAGTACTTC | . | TRBJ2-7 | once | TRBV5-5
CASGSEGMDTQYF | TGTGCCAGCGGTAGCGAGGGGATGGATACGCAGTATTTT | . | TRBJ2-3 | . | TRBV14
CASSLPSGETQYF | TGTGCCAGCAGTCTCCCTAGCGGGGAAACCCAGTACTTC | TRBD2 | TRBJ2-5 | . | TRBV6-1
CASRLIAHSSYEQYF | TGTGCCAGCAGACTTATAGCGCATAGCTCCTACGAGCAGTACTTC | . | TRBJ2-7 | . | TRBV11-2
CASSQVRTGTGELFF | TGCGCCAGCAGCCAAGTCCGGACTGGCACCGGGGAGCTGTTTTTT | . | TRBJ2-2 | . | TRBV4-1
CSAGGGTEAFF | TGCAGTGCCGGGGGGGGCACTGAAGCTTTCTTT | . | TRBJ1-1 | once | TRBV20-1
CASSTLTGAGGTGELFF | TGTGCCAGCAGCACACTGACCGGGGCAGGGGGCACCGGGGAGCTGTTTTTT | TRBD1 | TRBJ2-2 | . | TRBV7-9
CASSLRVYNEQFF | TGTGCCAGCAGCTTACGCGTCTACAATGAGCAGTTCTTC | . | TRBJ2-1 | . | TRBV13
CASSLRRGNTEAFF | TGTGCCAGCAGTTTAAGGAGGGGGAACACTGAAGCTTTCTTT | . | TRBJ1-1 | . | TRBV28
CGTLGARINTEAFF | TGTGGCACTTTGGGGGCTAGAATAAACACTGAAGCTTTCTTT | . | TRBJ1-1 | . | TRBV6-4
CASRTLGENQPQHF | TGTGCCAGCCGTACGCTTGGGGAAAATCAGCCCCAGCATTTT | . | TRBJ1-5 | once | TRBV27
CAWSEGPSFQKLFF | TGTGCCTGGAGTGAGGGCCCGTCCTTCCAAAAACTGTTTTTT | . | TRBJ1-4 | once | TRBV30
CASSFTSGSDEQFF | TGTGCCAGCAGTTTCACTAGCGGGAGTGATGAGCAGTTCTTC | TRBD2 | TRBJ2-1 | . | TRBV6-5
CASSLFPGQGQPYEQYF | TGTGCCAGCAGCTTATTCCCGGGACAGGGGCAACCCTACGAGCAGTACTTC | TRBD1 | TRBJ2-7 | . | TRBV7-2
CASSEAPEGGYNEQFF | TGTGCCAGCAGTGAAGCACCGGAAGGAGGATACAATGAGCAGTTCTTC | . | TRBJ2-1 | . | TRBV2
CASSLPPGPGAYEQYF | TGTGCCAGCAGTTTGCCCCCAGGGCCGGGGGCCTACGAGCAGTACTTC | . | TRBJ2-7 | . | TRBV27
CSVAGSTDTQYF | TGCAGCGTTGCCGGGTCCACAGATACGCAGTATTTT | . | TRBJ2-3 | . | TRBV29-1
CASSFLGGVDEQYF | TGTGCCAGCAGCTTCTTAGGAGGCGTCGACGAGCAGTACTTC | . | TRBJ2-7 | . | TRBV11-2
CASSQEGDTEAFF | TGTGCCAGCAGCCAAGAGGGTGACACTGAAGCTTTCTTT | . | TRBJ1-1 | . | TRBV4-2
CASSSTLYEQYF | TGTGCCAGCAGTAGTACCCTATACGAGCAGTACTTC | . | TRBJ2-7 | . | TRBV25-1
CASSSYRGDGETQYF | TGTGCCAGCAGTTCCTATAGGGGAGACGGGGAGACCCAGTACTTC | . | TRBJ2-5 | . | TRBV27
CASSSPRSYEQYF | TGTGCCAGCAGCTCTCCGAGATCCTACGAGCAGTACTTC | . | TRBJ2-7 | once | TRBV7-9
CASSQVAPGEQFF | TGTGCCAGCAGCCAGGTGGCCCCGGGAGAGCAGTTCTTC | . | TRBJ2-1 | . | TRBV9
CASSLLGGAQETQYF | TGTGCCAGCAGCCTACTTGGAGGGGCCCAAGAGACCCAGTACTTC | . | TRBJ2-5 | . | TRBV7-9
CASSYTGTGLYNEQFF | TGTGCCAGCAGCTACACCGGGACAGGGCTCTACAATGAGCAGTTCTTC | TRBD1 | TRBJ2-1 | many | TRBV5-6
CATSRVVGPLREQYF | TGTGCCACCAGCAGAGTGGTCGGGCCCCTACGCGAGCAGTACTTC | . | TRBJ2-7 | . | TRBV15
CASGDLVGETQYF | TGTGCCAGCGGGGACCTCGTAGGCGAGACCCAGTACTTC | . | TRBJ2-5 | . | TRBV19
CASSFNQGSEQYF | TGTGCCAGCAGCTTCAACCAGGGATCGGAGCAGTACTTC | . | TRBJ2-7 | once | TRBV11-3
CAIRRGDGIDGYTF | TGTGCCATTAGGCGGGGGGACGGGATAGATGGCTACACCTTC | . | TRBJ1-2 | once | TRBV27
CASSLRGSGGEQYF | TGTGCCAGCAGTTTACGGGGATCGGGAGGCGAGCAGTACTTC | TRBD2 | TRBJ2-7 | . | TRBV28
CAWSVPQRGEKLFF | TGTGCCTGGAGTGTACCCCAAAGAGGGGAAAAACTGTTTTTT | . | TRBJ1-4 | many | TRBV30
CASSYSLVNTGELFF | TGTGCCAGCAGTTACTCGTTAGTGAACACCGGGGAGCTGTTTTTT | . | TRBJ2-2 | . | TRBV6-6
CASSVDGGPGQGYEQYF | TGTGCCAGCAGCGTAGACGGAGGCCCGGGACAGGGATACGAGCAGTACTTC | TRBD1 | TRBJ2-7 | . | TRBV9
CASLRTTDYGYTF | TGTGCCAGCCTTCGGACGACGGACTACGGCTACACCTTC | . | TRBJ1-2 | . | TRBV6-1
CASSPRGSGNTDTQYF | TGTGCCAGCAGCCCCCGGGGTAGCGGTAACACAGATACGCAGTATTTT | . | TRBJ2-3 | . | TRBV13
CASSWDRGWEQYF | TGCGCCAGCAGCTGGGACAGGGGGTGGGAGCAGTACTTC | TRBD1 | TRBJ2-7 | . | TRBV5-1
CASSLVGDRASEQYF | TGTGCCAGCAGCTTAGTTGGGGACAGGGCCAGCGAGCAGTACTTC | TRBD1 | TRBJ2-7 | . | TRBV11-3
CASTPGSNTDTQYF | TGTGCCAGCACTCCCGGGAGCAACACAGATACGCAGTATTTT | . | TRBJ2-3 | . | TRBV2
CASTSIEAEPAEQYF | TGTGCCAGCACCTCAATCGAAGCGGAACCCGCCGAGCAGTACTTC | . | TRBJ2-7 | . | TRBV28
CARERGYTF | TGTGCCAGGGAACGTGGCTACACCTTC | . | TRBJ1-2 | . | TRBV6-8
CAWTDGRPSYEQYF | TGTGCCTGGACCGACGGCCGGCCCTCCTACGAGCAGTACTTC | . | TRBJ2-7 | . | TRBV30